Following are 4 T cell receptor beta chains from one sample sequenced in a study of identical twins. Using its own MiXCR run on the 5' RACE reads, TCRdb lists one record per CDR3 protein. The sample holds some 1,700,000 distinct CDR3 sequences; about 30% are singletons and the top ten take about 0.27%. The sequencing input was cord blood. Receptors were obtained from a newborn girl in good health.

The chain is built from TRBV4-1 and TRBJ2-7; tentatively, D is TRBD2 (5 bases). V lost 1 base to trimming and J lost 2 bases, with 12 bases between them. The CDR3 extends over 15 amino acids. Germline V CDR1 and CDR2: MGHRA, YSYEKL. CDR3 in DNA: TGCGCCAGCAGCCAAGTTTTTCAGCGGCCCTACGAGCAGTACTTC. Protein: CASSQVFQRPYEQYF.

The rearrangement joins TRBV5-6 to TRBJ2-7, with TRBD1 matching over 10 bases. The ends lost 3 bases at V and 6 bases at J; junction bases unmatched: 3. This CDR3 has 13 residues. In germline, CDR1 is SGHDT, CDR2 YYEEEE. The CDR3 protein is CASSSRTGGEQYF. CDR3 DNA: TGTGCCAGCAGCTCGCGGACAGGGGGCGAGCAGTACTTC.

This clonotype was observed a handful of times. J is TRBJ2-7 and V is TRBV2; 8 nucleotides align to TRBD2. Germline CDR1 is SNHLY and CDR2 is FYNNEI. V was pared by 6 bases and J by 7 bases, with 11 bases of the junction left unmatched. This CDR3 has 14 residues. CDR3 residues: CASRELAAYNEQYF. DNA for the CDR3: TGTGCCAGCAGGGAACTAGCGGCCTACAATGAGCAGTACTTC. Full variable domain (outside the CDR3, taken from reference TRBV2 and TRBJ2-7): EPEVTQTPSHQVTQMGQEVILRCVPISNHLYFYWYRQILGQKVEFLVSFYNNEISEKSEIFDDQFSVERPDGSNFTLKIRSTKLEDSAMYFCASRELAAYNEQYFGPGTRLTVT.

Ten or more counts support this clonotype. The J gene is TRBJ2-1, the V gene TRBV12-3 or TRBV12-4, with D possibly being TRBD2 (5 bases). The CDR3 sequence is 13 residues long. V lost 6 bases, J lost 3 bases, and 9 bases lay in between. The CDR3 DNA follows: TGTGCCAGCAGCTTCCGGGACTACAATGAGCAGTTCTTC. Amino acids: CASSFRDYNEQFF.